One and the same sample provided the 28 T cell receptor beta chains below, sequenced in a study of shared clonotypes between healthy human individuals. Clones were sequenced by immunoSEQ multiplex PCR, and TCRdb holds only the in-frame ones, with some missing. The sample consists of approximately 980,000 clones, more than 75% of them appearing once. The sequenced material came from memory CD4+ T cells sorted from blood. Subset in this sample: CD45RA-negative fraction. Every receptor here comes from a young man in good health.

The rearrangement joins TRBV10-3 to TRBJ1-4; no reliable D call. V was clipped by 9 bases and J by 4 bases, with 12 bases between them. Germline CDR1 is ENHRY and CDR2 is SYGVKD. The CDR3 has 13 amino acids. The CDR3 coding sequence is TGTGCCATGTCGGCGAATAATAATGAAAAACTGTTTTTT. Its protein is CAMSANNNEKLFF.

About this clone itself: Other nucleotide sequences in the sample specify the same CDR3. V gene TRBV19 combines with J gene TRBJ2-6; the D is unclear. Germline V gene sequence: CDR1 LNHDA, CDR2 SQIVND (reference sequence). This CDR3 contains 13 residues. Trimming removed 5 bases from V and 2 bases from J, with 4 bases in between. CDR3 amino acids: CASSPTGANVLTF. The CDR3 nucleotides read TGTGCCAGTAGTCCGACTGGGGCCAACGTCCTGACTTTC.

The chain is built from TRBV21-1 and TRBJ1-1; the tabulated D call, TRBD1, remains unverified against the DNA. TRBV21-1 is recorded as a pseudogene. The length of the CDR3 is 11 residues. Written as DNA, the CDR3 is TGTGCCAGCAGCATGGACAACGGGGCTTTCTTT. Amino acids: CASSMDNGAFF.

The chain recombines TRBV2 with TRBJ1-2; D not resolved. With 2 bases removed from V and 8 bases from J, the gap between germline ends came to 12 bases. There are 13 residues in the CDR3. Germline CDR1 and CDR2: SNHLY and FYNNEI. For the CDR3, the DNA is TGTGCCAGCAGTGAACGCCCTAATACGGGCTACACCTTC. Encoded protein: CASSERPNTGYTF.

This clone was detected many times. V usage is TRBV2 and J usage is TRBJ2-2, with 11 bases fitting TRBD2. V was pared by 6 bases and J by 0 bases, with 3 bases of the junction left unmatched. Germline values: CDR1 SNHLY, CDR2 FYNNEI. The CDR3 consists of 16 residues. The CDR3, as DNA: TGTGCCAGCAGCGATAGCGGGAGGGCGAACACCGGGGAGCTGTTTTTT. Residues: CASSDSGRANTGELFF. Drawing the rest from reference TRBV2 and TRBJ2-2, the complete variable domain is EPEVTQTPSHQVTQMGQEVILRCVPISNHLYFYWYRQILGQKVEFLVSFYNNEISEKSEIFDDQFSVERPDGSNFTLKIRSTKLEDSAMYFCASSDSGRANTGELFFGEGSRLTVL.

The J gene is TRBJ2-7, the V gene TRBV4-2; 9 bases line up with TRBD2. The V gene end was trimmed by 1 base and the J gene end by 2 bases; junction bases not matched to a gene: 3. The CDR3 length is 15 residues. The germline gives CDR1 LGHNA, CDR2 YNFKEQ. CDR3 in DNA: TGTGCCAGCAGCCAAGGACTAGCGGAGACCTACGAGCAGTACTTC. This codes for CASSQGLAETYEQYF.

The CDR3 reads CASSLQGLDQPQHF. As DNA, the CDR3 is TGTGCCAGCAGTTTACAAGGGCTGGATCAGCCCCAGCATTTT. The V gene is TRBV27, the J gene TRBJ1-5; D unclear. Per the germline V gene, CDR1 is MNHEY and CDR2 is SMNVEV (reference sequence). This CDR3 region has 14 residues. Deletions cut 2 bases from V and 5 bases from J, with 10 bases between.

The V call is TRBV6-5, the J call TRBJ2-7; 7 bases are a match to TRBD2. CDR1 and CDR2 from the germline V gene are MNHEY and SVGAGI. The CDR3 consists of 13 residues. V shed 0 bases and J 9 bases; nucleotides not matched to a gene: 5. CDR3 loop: CASSYSRETVQYF. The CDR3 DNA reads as TGTGCCAGCAGTTACTCGCGGGAGACGGTGCAGTACTTC.

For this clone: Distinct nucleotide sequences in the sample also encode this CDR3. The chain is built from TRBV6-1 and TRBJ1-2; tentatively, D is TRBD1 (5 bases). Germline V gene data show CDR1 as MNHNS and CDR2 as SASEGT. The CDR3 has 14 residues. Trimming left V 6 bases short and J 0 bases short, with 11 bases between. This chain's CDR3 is CASSGTVSNYGYTF. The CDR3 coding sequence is TGTGCCAGCAGCGGGACGGTTTCTAACTATGGCTACACCTTC.

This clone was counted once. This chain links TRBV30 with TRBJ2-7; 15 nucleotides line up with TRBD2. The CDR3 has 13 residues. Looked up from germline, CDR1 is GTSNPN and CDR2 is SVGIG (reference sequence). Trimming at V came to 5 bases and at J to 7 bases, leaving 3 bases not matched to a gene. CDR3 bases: TGTGCCTGGGGACTAGCGGGAGGGTGGGAGCAGTACTTC. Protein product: CAWGLAGGWEQYF.

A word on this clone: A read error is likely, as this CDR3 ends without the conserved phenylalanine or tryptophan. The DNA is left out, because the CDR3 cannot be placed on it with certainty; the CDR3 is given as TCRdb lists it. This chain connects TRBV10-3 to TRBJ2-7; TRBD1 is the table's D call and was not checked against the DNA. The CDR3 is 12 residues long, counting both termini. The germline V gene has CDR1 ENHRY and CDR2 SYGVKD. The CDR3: CAISERQGAKGI.

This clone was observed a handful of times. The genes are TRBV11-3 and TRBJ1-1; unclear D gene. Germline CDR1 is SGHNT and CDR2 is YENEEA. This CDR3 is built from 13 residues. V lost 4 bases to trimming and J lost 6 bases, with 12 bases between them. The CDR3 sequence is CASSSVRYAEAFF. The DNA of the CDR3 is TGTGCCAGCAGCTCTGTCCGCTATGCTGAAGCTTTCTTT.

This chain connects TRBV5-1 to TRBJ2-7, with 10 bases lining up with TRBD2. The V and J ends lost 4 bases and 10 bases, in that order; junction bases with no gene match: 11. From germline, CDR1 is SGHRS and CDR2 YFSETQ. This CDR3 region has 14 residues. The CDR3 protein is CASSIQREGPPQYF. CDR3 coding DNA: TGCGCCAGCAGCATACAGCGGGAGGGCCCCCCACAGTACTTC.

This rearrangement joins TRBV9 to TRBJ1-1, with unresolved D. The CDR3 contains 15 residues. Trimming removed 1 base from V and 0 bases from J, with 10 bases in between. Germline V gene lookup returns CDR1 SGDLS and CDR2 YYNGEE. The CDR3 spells CASSVNAGVNTEAFF. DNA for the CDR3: TGTGCCAGCAGCGTAAATGCAGGCGTGAACACTGAAGCTTTCTTT.

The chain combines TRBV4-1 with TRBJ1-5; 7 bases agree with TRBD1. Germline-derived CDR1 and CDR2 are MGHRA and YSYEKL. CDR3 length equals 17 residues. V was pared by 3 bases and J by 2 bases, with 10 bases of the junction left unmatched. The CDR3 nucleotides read TGCGCCAGCAGCCAGGACAGGCTTCGCCCGGGCAATCAGCCCCAGCATTTT. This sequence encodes CASSQDRLRPGNQPQHF.

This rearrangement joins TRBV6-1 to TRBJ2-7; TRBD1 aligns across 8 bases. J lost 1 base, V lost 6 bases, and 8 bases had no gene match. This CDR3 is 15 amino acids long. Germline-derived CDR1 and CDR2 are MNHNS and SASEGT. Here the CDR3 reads CASSGFGQGSYEQYF. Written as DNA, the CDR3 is TGTGCCAGCAGCGGCTTCGGACAGGGATCCTACGAGCAGTACTTC.

The CDR3 here is CASSLLRTGVFLAYEQYF. The CDR3 bases are TGTGCCAGCAGCTTATTGAGGACAGGGGTCTTCCTCGCCTACGAGCAGTACTTC. V usage is TRBV7-9 and J usage is TRBJ2-7; 9 bases map to TRBD1. The CDR3 runs 18 residues. Trimming took 2 bases from V and 2 from J; bases not matched to a gene: 13. From germline, CDR1 is SEHNR and CDR2 FQNEAQ (reference sequence).

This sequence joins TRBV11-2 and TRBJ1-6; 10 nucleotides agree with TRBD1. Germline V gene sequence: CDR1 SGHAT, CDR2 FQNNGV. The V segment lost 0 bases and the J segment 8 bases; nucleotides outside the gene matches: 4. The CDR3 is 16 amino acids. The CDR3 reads CASSLDGTGVYSPLHF. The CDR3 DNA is TGTGCCAGCAGCTTAGACGGGACAGGGGTATATTCACCCCTCCACTTT.

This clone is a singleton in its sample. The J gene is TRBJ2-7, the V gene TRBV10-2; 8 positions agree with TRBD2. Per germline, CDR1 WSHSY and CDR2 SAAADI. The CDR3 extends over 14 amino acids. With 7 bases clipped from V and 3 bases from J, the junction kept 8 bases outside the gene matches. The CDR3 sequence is CASNEAGVGYEQYF. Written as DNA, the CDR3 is TGCGCCAGCAATGAAGCGGGAGTCGGCTACGAGCAGTACTTC.

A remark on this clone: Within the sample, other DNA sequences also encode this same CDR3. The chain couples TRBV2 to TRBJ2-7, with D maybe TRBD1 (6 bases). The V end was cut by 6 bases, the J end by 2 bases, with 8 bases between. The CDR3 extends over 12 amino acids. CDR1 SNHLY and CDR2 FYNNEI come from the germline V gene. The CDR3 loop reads CASRDSPYEQYF. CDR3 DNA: TGTGCCAGCAGGGACAGTCCCTACGAGCAGTACTTC.

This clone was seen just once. CDR3 region: CASSGPGLLTYEQYF. In DNA form, the CDR3 reads TGTGCCAGCAGTGGCCCCGGGTTGCTAACCTACGAGCAGTACTTC. V gene TRBV6-4 combines with J gene TRBJ2-7; D is unclear. V lost 4 bases to trimming and J lost 2 bases, with 15 bases between them. Germline V lookup: CDR1 MRHNA, CDR2 SNTAGT. CDR3 length: 15 amino acids.

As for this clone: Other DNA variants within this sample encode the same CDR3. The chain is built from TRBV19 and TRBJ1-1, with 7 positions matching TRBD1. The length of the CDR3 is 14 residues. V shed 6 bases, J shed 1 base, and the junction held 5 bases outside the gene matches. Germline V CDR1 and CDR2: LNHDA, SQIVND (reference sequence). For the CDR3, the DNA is TGTGCCAGTAGCACCCAGGGGGGGAACACTGAAGCTTTCTTT. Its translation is CASSTQGGNTEAFF.

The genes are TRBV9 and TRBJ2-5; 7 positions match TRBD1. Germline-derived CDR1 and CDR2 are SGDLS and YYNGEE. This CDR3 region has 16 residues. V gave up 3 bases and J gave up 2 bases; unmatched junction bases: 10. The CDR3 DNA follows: TGTGCCAGCAGCGCCAGACAGGGATGGGGGCAAGAGACCCAGTACTTC. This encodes CASSARQGWGQETQYF. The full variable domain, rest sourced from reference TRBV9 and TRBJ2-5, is DSGVTQTPKHLITATGQRVTLRCSPRSGDLSVYWYQQSLDQGLQFLIQYYNGEERAKGNILERFSAQQFPDLHSELNLSSLELGDSALYFCASSARQGWGQETQYFGPGTRLLVL.

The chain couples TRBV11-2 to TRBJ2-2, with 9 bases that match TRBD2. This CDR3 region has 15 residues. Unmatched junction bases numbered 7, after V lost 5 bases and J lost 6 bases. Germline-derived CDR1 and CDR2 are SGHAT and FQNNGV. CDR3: CASSPGVAGAGELFF. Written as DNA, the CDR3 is TGTGCCAGCAGCCCCGGGGTAGCGGGAGCCGGGGAGCTGTTTTTT.

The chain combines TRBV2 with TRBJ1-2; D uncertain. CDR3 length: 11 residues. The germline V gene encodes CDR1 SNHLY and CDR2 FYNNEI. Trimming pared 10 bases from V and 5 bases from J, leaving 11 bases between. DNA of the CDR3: TGTGCCACAACAGACCAATATGGCTACACCTTC. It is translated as CATTDQYGYTF.

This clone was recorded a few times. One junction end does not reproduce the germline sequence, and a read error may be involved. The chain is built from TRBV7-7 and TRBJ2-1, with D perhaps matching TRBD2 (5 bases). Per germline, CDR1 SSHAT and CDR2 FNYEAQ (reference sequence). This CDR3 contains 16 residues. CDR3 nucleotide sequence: TGTGCTAGCAGCCGCGGGTCCACGGCTTCCTACAATGAGCAGTTCTTC. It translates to CASSRGSTASYNEQFF.

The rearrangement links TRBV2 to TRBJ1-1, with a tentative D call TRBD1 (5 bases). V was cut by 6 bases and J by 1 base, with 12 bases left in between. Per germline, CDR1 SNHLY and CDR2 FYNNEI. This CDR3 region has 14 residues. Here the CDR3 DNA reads TGTGCCAGCAGCATCGGCGGGGGGAACACTGAAGCTTTCTTT. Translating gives CASSIGGGNTEAFF.

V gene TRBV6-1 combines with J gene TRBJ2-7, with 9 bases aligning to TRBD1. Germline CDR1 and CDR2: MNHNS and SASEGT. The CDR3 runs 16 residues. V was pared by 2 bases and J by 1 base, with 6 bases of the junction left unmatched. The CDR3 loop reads CASSELAGQGSYEQYF. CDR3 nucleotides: TGTGCCAGCAGTGAACTAGCTGGACAGGGGTCCTACGAGCAGTACTTC.